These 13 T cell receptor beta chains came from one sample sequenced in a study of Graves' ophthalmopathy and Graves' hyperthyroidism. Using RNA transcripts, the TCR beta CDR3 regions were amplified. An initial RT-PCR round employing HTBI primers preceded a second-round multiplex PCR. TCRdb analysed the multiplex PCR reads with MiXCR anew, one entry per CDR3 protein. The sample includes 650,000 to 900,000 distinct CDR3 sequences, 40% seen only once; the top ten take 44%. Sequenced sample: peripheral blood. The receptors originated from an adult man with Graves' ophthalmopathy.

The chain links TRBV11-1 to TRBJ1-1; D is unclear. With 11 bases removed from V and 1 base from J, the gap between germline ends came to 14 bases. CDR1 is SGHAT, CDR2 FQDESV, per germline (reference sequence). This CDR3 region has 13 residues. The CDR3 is CAWSVYRNTEAFF. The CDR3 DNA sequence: TGTGCCTGGAGTGTATACAGGAACACTGAAGCTTTCTTT. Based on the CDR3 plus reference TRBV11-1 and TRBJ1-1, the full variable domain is EAEVAQSPRYKITEKSQAVAFWCDPISGHATLYWYRQILGQGPELLVQFQDESVVDDSQLPKDRFSAERLKGVDSTLKIQPAELGDSAMYLCAWSVYRNTEAFFGQGTRLTVV.

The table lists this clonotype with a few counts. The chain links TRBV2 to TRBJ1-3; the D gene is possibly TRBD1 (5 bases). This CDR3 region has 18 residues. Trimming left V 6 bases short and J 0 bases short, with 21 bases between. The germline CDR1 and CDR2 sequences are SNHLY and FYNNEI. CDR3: CASRTIRRDGNSGNTIYF. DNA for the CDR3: TGTGCCAGCAGGACCATTCGGAGGGACGGTAACTCTGGAAACACCATATATTTT.

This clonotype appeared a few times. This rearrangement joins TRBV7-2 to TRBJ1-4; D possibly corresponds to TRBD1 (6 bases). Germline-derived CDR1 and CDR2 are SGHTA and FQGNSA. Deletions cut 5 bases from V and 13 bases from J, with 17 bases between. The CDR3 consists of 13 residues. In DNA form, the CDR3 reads TGTGCCAGCAGCGAACCCCCCCGGGACATACTGTTTTTT. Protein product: CASSEPPRDILFF. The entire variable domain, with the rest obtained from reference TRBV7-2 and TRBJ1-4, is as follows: GAGVSQSPSNKVTEKGKDVELRCDPISGHTALYWYRQSLGQGLEFLIYFQGNSAPDKSGLPSDRFSAERTGGSVSTLTIQRTQQEDSAVYLCASSEPPRDILFFGSGTQLSVL.

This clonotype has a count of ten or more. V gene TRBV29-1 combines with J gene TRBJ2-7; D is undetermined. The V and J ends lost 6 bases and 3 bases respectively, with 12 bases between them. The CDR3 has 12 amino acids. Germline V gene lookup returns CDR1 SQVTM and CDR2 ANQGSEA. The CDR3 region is CSVVTRIYEQYF. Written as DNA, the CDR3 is TGCAGCGTGGTTACGAGGATCTACGAGCAGTACTTC.

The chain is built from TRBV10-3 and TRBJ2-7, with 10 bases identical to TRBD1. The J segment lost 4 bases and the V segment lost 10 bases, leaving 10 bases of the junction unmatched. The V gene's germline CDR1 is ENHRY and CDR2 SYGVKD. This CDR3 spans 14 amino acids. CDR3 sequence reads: CATGGTGAPYEQYF. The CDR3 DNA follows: TGTGCCACGGGGGGGACAGGGGCCCCTTACGAGCAGTACTTC.

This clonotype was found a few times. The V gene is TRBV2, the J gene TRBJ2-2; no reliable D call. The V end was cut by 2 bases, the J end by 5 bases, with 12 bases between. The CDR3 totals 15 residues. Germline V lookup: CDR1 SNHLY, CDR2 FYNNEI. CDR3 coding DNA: TGTGCCAGCAGTGAATGGCAGGACCTAACCGGGGAGCTGTTTTTT. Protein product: CASSEWQDLTGELFF.

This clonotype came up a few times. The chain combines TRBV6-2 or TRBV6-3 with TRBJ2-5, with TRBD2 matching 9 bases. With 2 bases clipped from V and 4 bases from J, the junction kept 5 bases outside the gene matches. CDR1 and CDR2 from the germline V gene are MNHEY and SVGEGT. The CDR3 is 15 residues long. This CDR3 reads CASSYMVAGAETQYF. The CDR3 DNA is TGTGCCAGCAGTTACATGGTAGCGGGGGCAGAGACCCAGTACTTC.

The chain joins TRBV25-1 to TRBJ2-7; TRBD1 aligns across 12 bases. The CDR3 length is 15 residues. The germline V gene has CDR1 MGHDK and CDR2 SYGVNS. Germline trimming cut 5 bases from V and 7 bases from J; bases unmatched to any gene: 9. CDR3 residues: CASSYLGQGAWEQYF. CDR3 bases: TGTGCCAGCAGTTACTTGGGACAGGGGGCCTGGGAGCAGTACTTC.

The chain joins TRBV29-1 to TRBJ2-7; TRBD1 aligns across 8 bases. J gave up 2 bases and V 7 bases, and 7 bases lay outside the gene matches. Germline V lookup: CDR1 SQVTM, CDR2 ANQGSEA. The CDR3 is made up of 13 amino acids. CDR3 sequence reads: CSAISTGAYEQYF. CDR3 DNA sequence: TGCAGCGCAATATCGACAGGGGCCTACGAGCAGTACTTC.

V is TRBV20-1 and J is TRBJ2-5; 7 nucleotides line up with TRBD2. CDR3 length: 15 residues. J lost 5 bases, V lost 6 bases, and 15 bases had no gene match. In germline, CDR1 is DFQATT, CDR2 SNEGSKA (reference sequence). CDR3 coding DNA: TGCAGTGCAACGAATGCGGGAGCCTCTCCCGAGACCCAGTACTTC. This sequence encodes CSATNAGASPETQYF.

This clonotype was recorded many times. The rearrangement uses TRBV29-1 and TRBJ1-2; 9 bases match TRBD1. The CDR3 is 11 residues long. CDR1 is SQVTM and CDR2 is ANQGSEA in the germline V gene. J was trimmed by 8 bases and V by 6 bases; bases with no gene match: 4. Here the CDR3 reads CSVGTGLGYTF. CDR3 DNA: TGCAGCGTCGGGACAGGGTTGGGCTACACCTTC.

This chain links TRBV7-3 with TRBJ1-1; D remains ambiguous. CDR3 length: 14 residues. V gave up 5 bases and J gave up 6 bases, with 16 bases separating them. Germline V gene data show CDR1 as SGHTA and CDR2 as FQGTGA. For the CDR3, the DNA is TGTGCCAGCAGCCAAGATCGAAGTGGGTCTGAAGCTTTCTTT. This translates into CASSQDRSGSEAFF.

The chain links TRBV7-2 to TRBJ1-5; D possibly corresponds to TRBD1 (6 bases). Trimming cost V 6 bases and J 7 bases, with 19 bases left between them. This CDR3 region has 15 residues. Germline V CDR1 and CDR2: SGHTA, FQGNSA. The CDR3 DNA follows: TGTGCCAGCAGTGAAGGGGGGGTTCGGGGACAGCCCCAGCATTTT. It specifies CASSEGGVRGQPQHF.